The clone carrying this T cell receptor (beta chain) was detected ten times or more. What it binds is not known. The sample comes from a study of read filtering for tumor transcriptome and immune sequencing. Study summary: By R-ISS, stages I, II and III held around 8, 15 and 7 patients. General observations from the study: The CD138-negative fraction was mixed bone marrow immune cells, not pure T cells. Even smaller IR-seq throughput identified most shared clonotypes.

This library used approximately 370 ng RNA and molecular barcoded adaptors spanning alpha/delta and beta/gamma chains. From the reads, TCRdb called clonotypes with MiXCR, one entry per CDR3 protein. The sample has some 41,000 distinct CDR3 sequences; roughly 13% are singletons. V lost 1 base and J lost 3, with 13 bases in between. Germline V gene sequence: CDR1 SGHKS, CDR2 YYEKEE (reference sequence). The CDR3 runs to 15 residues. The sequence was obtained from a donor at least 40 years old with multiple myeloma. This chain joins TRBV5-5 and TRBJ1-1; the D gene is possibly TRBD1 (6 bases). Specimen: a population of CD138-negative cells sorted from bone marrow. CDR3 DNA: TGTGCCAGCAGCTTGTACGGGGGCGCGGACACTGAAGCTTTCTTT. Protein product: CASSLYGGADTEAFF.